This T cell receptor beta chain was sequenced during a study of beta chain features in type 1 diabetes. Looked up from germline, CDR1 is SNHLY and CDR2 is FYNNEI. This CDR3 is 11 amino acids long. With 6 bases removed from V and 8 bases from J, the gap between germline ends came to 8 bases. This clone has only a few counts. Its antigen is as yet unknown. Based on CD45RO/CCR7/CD25/CD127/CD95/CD27, CD4+ regulatory, stem cell-like memory, naive and central memory cells were sorted. Expressed TCRB transcripts were sequenced because the isolated RNA had all been reverse transcribed beforehand. The assay was immunoSEQ multiplex PCR, and TCRdb's table has in-frame clones only and misses some. The table lists about 370,000 clones, 9.5% to 10% of them singletons, with about 0.6% in the top ten. Study results and caveats: Sequencing of cDNA might inflate the share of cells that strongly express TCR. Across all four CD4+ subsets, people with type 1 diabetes showed modestly shorter TCRB CDR3s. More deletions and fewer insertions at VDJ junctions were seen in type 1 diabetes patients. Healthy donors had naive, central memory and Treg TCRB repertoires that appeared less similar than those seen among patients.

This chain links TRBV2 with TRBJ2-1; no reliable D call. The source is a man younger than 45 with type 1 diabetes. Sequenced sample: central memory CD4+ T cells from blood. Here the CDR3 DNA reads TGTGCCAGCAGCCCCCGGTATGAGCAGTTCTTC. It encodes CASSPRYEQFF.